This TCR beta chain is drawn from a study of radiation and T cells in renal cell carcinoma. The CDR3 runs to 14 residues. Deletions cut 0 bases from V and 4 bases from J, with 10 bases between. CDR1 and CDR2 (germline): SGHRS, YFSETQ. The time point was: baseline pretreatment blood. Treatment given: 15 Gy SBRT to primary tumor, nephrectomy 4 weeks later. Generated by immunoSEQ multiplex PCR, the TCRdb table keeps only in-frame clones and is missing some. The data contain about 140,000 clones, less than 85% of them singletons. The chain carries TRBV5-1 and TRBJ1-2, with D possibly being TRBD1 (6 bases). Sample: blood, taken from a patient whose treatment included radiotherapy and nephrectomy. The receptor's source is a woman in her fifties or sixties with renal cell carcinoma. DNA for the CDR3: TGCGCCAGCAGCTTGGAACAGGGAGGCTATGGCTACACCTTC. It specifies CASSLEQGGYGYTF.